The 7 T cell receptor beta chains given below trace back to one sample, sequenced in a study of T cells in pancreatic ductal adenocarcinoma. TCRdb's table, derived via immunoSEQ multiplex PCR, lists solely in-frame clones and lacks some. The table has thousands of clones, approximately 72% seen once. Selected pancreatic ductal adenocarcinoma patients had undergone surgery without neoadjuvant therapy. The specimen sequenced was pancreatic tumor tissue. The origin of the receptors is a human donor with pancreatic ductal adenocarcinoma.

This clone is categorized as large. This chain joins TRBV5-4 and TRBJ2-7, with D unclear. Germline values: CDR1 SGHNT, CDR2 YYREEE (reference sequence). The ends were cut back, 0 bases at V and 5 bases at J, with 9 bases in the middle. The CDR3 runs 13 residues. CDR3 residues: CASSLDSLHEQYF. CDR3 DNA: TGTGCCAGCAGCTTGGACTCCCTACACGAGCAGTACTTC.

This clone was observed once. The chain uses TRBV18 and TRBJ2-3, with D perhaps TRBD1 or TRBD2 (6 bases each). This CDR3 region has 17 residues. Germline V lookup: CDR1 KGHSH, CDR2 LQKENI. V was pared by 3 bases and J by 3 bases, with 19 bases between. CDR3 sequence (DNA): TGTGCCAGCTCACCCCCTACTGGGGGGCGGAGGACAGATACGCAGTATTTT. Translating gives CASSPPTGGRRTDTQYF.

This clone came up a few times. CDR3 sequence: CASSATGSSYGYTF. CDR3 DNA: TGTGCCAGCAGTGCCACAGGTTCCAGCTATGGCTACACCTTC. This rearrangement joins TRBV2 to TRBJ1-2, with TRBD1 as a possible D gene (5 bases). This CDR3 contains 14 residues. CDR1 is SNHLY and CDR2 is FYNNEI in the germline V gene. V lost 4 bases and J 4 bases, leaving 13 bases between the germline ends. The whole variable domain, remainder taken from reference TRBV2 and TRBJ1-2, is EPEVTQTPSHQVTQMGQEVILRCVPISNHLYFYWYRQILGQKVEFLVSFYNNEISEKSEIFDDQFSVERPDGSNFTLKIRSTKLEDSAMYFCASSATGSSYGYTFGSGTRLTVV.

The J gene is TRBJ1-1, the V gene TRBV6-5; D gene uncertain. Germline-derived CDR1 and CDR2 are MNHEY and SVGAGI. Trimming shortened V by 1 base and J by 5 bases, and 8 bases separated the two germline ends. The CDR3 runs to 13 residues. CDR3 residues: CASSYLKDTEAFF. The DNA of the CDR3 is TGTGCCAGCAGTTACTTGAAGGATACTGAAGCTTTCTTT.

The chain combines TRBV2 with TRBJ1-1; D remains unclear. CDR1 is SNHLY, CDR2 FYNNEI, per germline. V was shortened by 4 bases and J by 4 bases, with 7 bases between the two germline ends. The CDR3 has 12 residues. The CDR3 is CASSVVLTEAFF. CDR3 DNA sequence: TGTGCCAGCAGTGTGGTCCTCACTGAAGCTTTCTTT.

The table lists this clone with a count of one. The V and J genes are TRBV7-2 and TRBJ1-1; D not resolved. V gave up 5 bases and J gave up 0 bases, with 16 bases separating them. The CDR3 has 16 residues. CDR1 is SGHTA, CDR2 FQGNSA, per germline. The CDR3 sequence: CASSTQTEYMNTEAFF. The CDR3 DNA is TGTGCCAGCAGCACGCAGACGGAATACATGAACACTGAAGCTTTCTTT.

This chain uses TRBV12-2 with TRBJ2-1; TRBD2 reflects the table's D call only, with no check against the DNA. TRBV12-2 is designated a pseudogene. CDR3 length: 20 residues. CDR3 in amino acids: CASRLNAGRLTKLEYNEQFF. The CDR3 DNA is TGTGCAAGTCGCTTAAACGCCGGGAGGCTAACAAAACTTGAATACAATGAGCAGTTCTTC.